These T cell receptor beta chains were read from a single sample in a study of T-cell reconstitution after alpha-beta-depleted transplantation in children. One entry per CDR3 protein, called by TCRdb with MiXCR from the PCR reads. This sample carries 200,000 or so distinct CDR3 sequences, approximately 7% of them seen once, and the ten largest clones take 5% to 6.5%. The material sequenced was PBMCs, taken before TCRalphabeta/CD19-depleted stem cell transplant. These receptors all come from a boy aged 2-15 years with acute lymphoblastic leukemia, due to receive a stem cell transplant. Both conserved end residues are part of each CDR3. D genes are given only for firm matches. Not all rows give a size; the values are once, few, many and, for expanded clones, a class.

>NA|TRBD2|TRBV28|TRBJ2-3
CASSFPAGAHTDTQYF
TGTGCCAGCAGTTTCCCGGCGGGAGCGCACACAGATACGCAGTATTTT
>few|NA|TRBV20-1|TRBJ2-3
CSALLSTDTQYF
TGCAGTGCCCTTCTATCCACAGATACGCAGTATTTT
>many|NA|TRBV10-3|TRBJ2-1
CAISVEGVDEQFF
TGTGCCATCAGTGTGGAAGGGGTCGATGAGCAGTTCTTC
>many|NA|TRBV5-4|TRBJ2-3
CASSLDNTDTQYF
TGTGCCAGCAGCTTGGACAACACAGATACGCAGTATTTT
>many|TRBD1|TRBV28|TRBJ2-2
CASRSDRGHPLNTGELFF
TGTGCCAGCAGGTCAGACAGGGGCCACCCACTTAACACCGGGGAGCTGTTTTTT
>NA|TRBD2|TRBV20-1|TRBJ2-1
CSARVRGGGSSYNEQFF
TGCAGTGCTAGAGTGCGGGGGGGGGGAAGCTCCTACAATGAGCAGTTCTTC
>many|TRBD2|TRBV25-1|TRBJ2-2
CASSGVGAVRGGSNTGELFF
TGTGCCAGCAGTGGGGTTGGTGCGGTTCGGGGGGGCTCTAACACCGGGGAGCTGTTTTTT
>few|NA|TRBV11-2|TRBJ2-3
CASSLVGVTPTFTDTQYF
TGTGCCAGCAGCTTAGTTGGGGTGACTCCCACCTTCACAGATACGCAGTATTTT
>many|NA|TRBV6-5|TRBJ2-7
CASSYSPFGERGLPEQYF
TGTGCCAGCAGTTACTCACCATTCGGGGAAAGAGGTCTCCCTGAGCAGTACTTC
>many|NA|TRBV25-1|TRBJ2-6
CASSEYRLSGANVLTF
TGTGCCAGCAGTGAATACAGGCTCTCTGGGGCCAACGTCCTGACTTTC
>many|TRBD2|TRBV7-2|TRBJ2-1
CASSPTSGGVEQFF
TGTGCCAGCAGCCCAACTAGCGGGGGGGTTGAGCAGTTCTTC
>few|NA|TRBV6-2/TRBV6-3|TRBJ2-7
CASSGLGGGPTNEQYF
TGTGCCAGCAGCGGCCTAGGGGGAGGTCCCACCAACGAGCAGTACTTC
>many|NA|TRBV27|TRBJ2-3
CASSFDSGDPQYF
TGTGCCAGCAGTTTCGACTCGGGGGATCCGCAGTATTTT
>many|NA|TRBV4-2|TRBJ2-4
CASSHGLGGAKNIQYF
TGTGCCAGCAGCCACGGACTGGGGGGAGCCAAAAACATTCAGTACTTC
>many|NA|TRBV20-1|TRBJ2-7
CSARALQGQHEQYF
TGCAGTGCTAGGGCGTTGCAGGGTCAACACGAGCAGTACTTC
>many|NA|TRBV29-1|TRBJ2-3
CSVGLMTGAGTDTQYF
TGCAGCGTTGGGTTGATGACGGGTGCGGGCACAGATACGCAGTATTTT
>many|TRBD2|TRBV20-1|TRBJ2-7
CSAKNPGLAEEQYF
TGCAGTGCGAAAAACCCGGGACTAGCAGAGGAGCAGTACTTC
>many|TRBD2|TRBV7-2|TRBJ2-4
CASSLASGGGAKNIQYF
TGTGCCAGCAGCTTAGCTAGCGGGGGTGGAGCCAAAAACATTCAGTACTTC
>few|TRBD1|TRBV7-2|TRBJ2-7
CASSRTGAKSYEQYF
TGTGCCAGCAGCCGCACAGGGGCGAAATCCTACGAGCAGTACTTC
>many|NA|TRBV5-1|TRBJ1-1
CASRHDENTEAFF
TGCGCCAGCAGACATGACGAGAACACTGAAGCTTTCTTT
>many|NA|TRBV28|TRBJ1-4
CASSLSPTWRTNEKLFF
TGTGCCAGCAGTTTATCCCCGACGTGGAGGACCAATGAAAAACTGTTTTTT
>many|NA|TRBV28|TRBJ1-1
CASRLGGGEAFF
TGTGCCAGCAGGCTGGGGGGCGGTGAAGCTTTCTTT
>many|TRBD1|TRBV28|TRBJ2-7
CASGPGTGREQYF
TGTGCCAGCGGGCCCGGGACAGGGCGCGAGCAGTACTTC
>many|TRBD2|TRBV28|TRBJ2-7
CASFSGRPIYEQYF
TGTGCCAGTTTTAGCGGGAGGCCGATCTACGAGCAGTACTTC
>many|TRBD2|TRBV6-2/TRBV6-3|TRBJ2-7
CASKIAGEIYEQYF
TGTGCCAGCAAAATCGCGGGGGAGATTTACGAGCAGTACTTC
>few|NA|TRBV7-2|TRBJ2-7
CASSITGQVSYEQYF
TGTGCCAGCAGCATTACAGGCCAGGTCTCCTACGAGCAGTACTTC
>many|TRBD1|TRBV7-2|TRBJ2-7
CASSLGTGDTYEQYF
TGTGCCAGCAGCTTAGGGACAGGGGACACCTACGAGCAGTACTTC
>few|NA|TRBV7-9|TRBJ2-7
CASSLGASGYEQYF
TGTGCCAGCAGCTTAGGCGCCAGCGGCTACGAGCAGTACTTC
>NA|NA|TRBV20-1|TRBJ2-3
CSGGGSVDTQYF
TGCAGTGGTGGCGGGTCGGTTGATACGCAGTATTTT
>NA|NA|TRBV7-9|TRBJ2-5
CAAPRDGSQETQYF
TGTGCCGCCCCCCGGGACGGAAGCCAAGAGACCCAGTACTTC
>many|NA|TRBV27|TRBJ2-1
CASSSGGISSYNEQFF
TGTGCCAGCAGTTCAGGGGGGATAAGCTCCTACAATGAGCAGTTCTTC
>few|TRBD2|TRBV7-2|TRBJ2-1
CASSLVAGSYNEQFF
TGTGCCAGCAGCTTAGTAGCGGGCTCCTACAATGAGCAGTTCTTC
>many|NA|TRBV7-2|TRBJ1-3
CASSSERNTIYF
TGTGCCAGCAGCTCGGAACGAAACACCATATATTTT
>NA|NA|TRBV4-3|TRBJ1-1
CASRQYNSGTEAFF
TGCGCCAGCCGCCAATACAACAGCGGAACTGAAGCTTTCTTT
>many|NA|TRBV5-1|TRBJ2-3
CASSLAPGSTDTQYF
TGCGCCAGCAGCTTGGCTCCAGGGAGCACAGATACGCAGTATTTT
>many|NA|TRBV12-3/TRBV12-4|TRBJ1-2
CASSTGTASSVYTF
TGTGCCAGCAGTACCGGGACGGCCTCCTCTGTCTACACCTTC
>NA|TRBD2|TRBV29-1|TRBJ2-3
CSVERGGGVADTQYF
TGCAGCGTTGAACGGGGGGGAGGGGTTGCAGATACGCAGTATTTT
>NA|TRBD1|TRBV10-3|TRBJ1-2
CAISGDSPNYGYTF
TGTGCCATCAGTGGGGACAGCCCTAACTATGGCTACACCTTC
>NA|NA|TRBV12-3/TRBV12-4|TRBJ2-5
CASRVKQTGTQYF
TGTGCCAGCAGGGTGAAACAGACCGGGACCCAGTACTTC
>many|NA|TRBV7-2|TRBJ2-1
CASSRGQLIIYNEQFF
TGTGCCAGCAGCCGAGGACAGTTAATCATTTACAATGAGCAGTTCTTC
>many|NA|TRBV7-2|TRBJ2-1
CASRSGAIKDNEQFF
TGTGCCAGCCGCTCTGGGGCCATTAAAGACAATGAGCAGTTCTTC
>NA|TRBD2|TRBV5-1|TRBJ2-3
CASSGGEWDTQYF
TGCGCCAGCAGCGGGGGGGAATGGGATACGCAGTATTTT
>NA|NA|TRBV7-3|TRBJ1-1
CASSFPPAQWGNLNTEAFF
TGTGCCAGCAGCTTTCCTCCCGCCCAATGGGGGAATCTGAACACTGAAGCTTTCTTT